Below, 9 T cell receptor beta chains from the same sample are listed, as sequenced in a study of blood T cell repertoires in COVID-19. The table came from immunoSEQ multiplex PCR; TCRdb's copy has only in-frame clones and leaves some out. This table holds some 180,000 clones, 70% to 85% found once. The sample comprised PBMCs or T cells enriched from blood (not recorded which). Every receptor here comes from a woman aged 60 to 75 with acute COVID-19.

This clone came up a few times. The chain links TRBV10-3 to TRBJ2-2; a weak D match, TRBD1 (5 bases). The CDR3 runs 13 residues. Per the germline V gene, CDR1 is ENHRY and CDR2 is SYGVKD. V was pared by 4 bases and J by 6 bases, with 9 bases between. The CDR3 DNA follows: TGTGCCATCAGTGTCGCAGGGTCCGGGGAGCTGTTTTTT. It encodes CAISVAGSGELFF.

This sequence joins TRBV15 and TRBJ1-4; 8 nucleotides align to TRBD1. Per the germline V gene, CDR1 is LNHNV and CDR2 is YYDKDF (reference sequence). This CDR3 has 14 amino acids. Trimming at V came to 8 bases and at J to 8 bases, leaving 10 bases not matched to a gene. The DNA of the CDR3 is TGTGCCACCCGGCGGGAGGGGACAGGAGAAAAACTGTTTTTT. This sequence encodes CATRREGTGEKLFF.

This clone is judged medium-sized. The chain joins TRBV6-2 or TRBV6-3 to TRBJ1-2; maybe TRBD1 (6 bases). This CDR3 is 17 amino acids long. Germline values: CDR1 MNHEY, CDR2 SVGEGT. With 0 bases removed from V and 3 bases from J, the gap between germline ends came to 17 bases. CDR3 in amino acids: CASSYSKPGERYYGYTF. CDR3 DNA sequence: TGTGCCAGCAGTTACTCGAAACCAGGGGAAAGGTACTATGGCTACACCTTC.

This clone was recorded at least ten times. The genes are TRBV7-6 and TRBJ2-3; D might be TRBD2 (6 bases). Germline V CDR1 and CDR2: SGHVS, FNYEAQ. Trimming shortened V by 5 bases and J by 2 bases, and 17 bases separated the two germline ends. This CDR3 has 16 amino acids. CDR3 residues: CASSPAGSPFTDTQYF. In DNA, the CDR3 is TGTGCCAGCAGCCCTGCGGGGAGCCCCTTCACAGATACGCAGTATTTT.

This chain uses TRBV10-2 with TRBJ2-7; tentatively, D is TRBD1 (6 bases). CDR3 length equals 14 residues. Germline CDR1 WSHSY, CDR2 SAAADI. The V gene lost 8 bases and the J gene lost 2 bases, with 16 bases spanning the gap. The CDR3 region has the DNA TGCGCCAGCTCCAGCTCCAGGGGCCCCTACGAGCAGTACTTC. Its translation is CASSSSRGPYEQYF.

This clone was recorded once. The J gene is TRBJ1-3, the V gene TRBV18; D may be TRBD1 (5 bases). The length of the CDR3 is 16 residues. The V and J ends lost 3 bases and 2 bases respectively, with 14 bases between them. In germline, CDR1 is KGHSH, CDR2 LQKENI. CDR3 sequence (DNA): TGTGCCAGCTCACCGGGGCGACACTTAGCTGGAAACACCATATATTTT. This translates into CASSPGRHLAGNTIYF.

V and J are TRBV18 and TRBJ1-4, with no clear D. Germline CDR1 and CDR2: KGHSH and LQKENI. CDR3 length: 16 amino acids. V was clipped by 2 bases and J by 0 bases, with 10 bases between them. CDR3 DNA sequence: TGTGCCAGCTCACCAAACGACGGAGCAACTAATGAAAAACTGTTTTTT. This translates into CASSPNDGATNEKLFF.

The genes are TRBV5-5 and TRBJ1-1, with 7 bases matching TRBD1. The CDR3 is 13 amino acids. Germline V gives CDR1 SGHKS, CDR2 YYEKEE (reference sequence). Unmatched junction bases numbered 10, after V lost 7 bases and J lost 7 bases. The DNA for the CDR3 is TGTGCCAGCGGAAATTTAGGACAGGTTGAAGCTTTCTTT. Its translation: CASGNLGQVEAFF.

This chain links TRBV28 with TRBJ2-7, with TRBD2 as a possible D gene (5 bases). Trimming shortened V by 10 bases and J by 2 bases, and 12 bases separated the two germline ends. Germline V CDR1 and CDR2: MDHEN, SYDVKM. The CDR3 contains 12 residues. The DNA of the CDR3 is TGTGCCACCGCGTCCGGGACCTACGAGCAGTACGTC. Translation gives CATASGTYEQYV.